Presented here are 9 T cell receptor beta chains from one specimen sequenced in a study of T cells in tuberculosis. Here immunoSEQ multiplex PCR was the method, and the copy in TCRdb shows in-frame clones only, minus some. Of tens of thousands of clones listed, 94% were seen once; the top ten hold 4% to 5.5%. Time point described: new active TB diagnosis, blood taken before or within 7 days of starting treatment. This specimen was PBMCs, taken at tuberculosis diagnosis. Every receptor here comes from an adult with tuberculosis.

V is TRBV28 and J is TRBJ2-3; the D gene is possibly TRBD1 (5 bases). The CDR3 sequence is 14 residues long. Germline assignment: CDR1 MDHEN and CDR2 SYDVKM. V lost 5 bases and J lost 4, with 13 bases in between. CDR3 in DNA: TGTGCCAGCAGTGCACAATCAGGGCCAGATACGCAGTATTTT. Protein product: CASSAQSGPDTQYF.

This clone has just one count. V usage is TRBV28 and J usage is TRBJ2-7; D is unresolved. V was clipped by 3 bases and J by 2 bases, with 5 bases between them. There are 12 residues in the CDR3. The germline V gene encodes CDR1 MDHEN and CDR2 SYDVKM. CDR3 DNA: TGTGCCAGCAGTTTTTCGGCCTACGAGCAGTACTTC. Amino acid sequence: CASSFSAYEQYF.

The rearrangement joins TRBV28 to TRBJ1-6, with 7 bases identical to TRBD1. V shed 3 bases, J shed 8 bases, and the junction held 4 bases outside the gene matches. The CDR3 runs to 14 residues. CDR1 and CDR2 (germline): MDHEN, SYDVKM. CDR3 bases: TGTGCCAGCAGTTTGGGGACAGCTTATTCACCCCTCCACTTT. Translated: CASSLGTAYSPLHF. The full variable domain, with the rest looked up from reference TRBV28 and TRBJ1-6, is DVKVTQSSRYLVKRTGEKVFLECVQDMDHENMFWYRQDPGLGLRLIYFSYDVKMKEKGDIPEGYSVSREKKERFSLILESASTNQTSMYLCASSLGTAYSPLHFGNGTRLTVT.

The chain carries TRBV21-1 and TRBJ2-7; the DNA was not used to check the table's D call, TRBD1. TRBV21-1 is recorded as a pseudogene. The CDR3 has 16 amino acids. CDR3 bases: TGTGCCAGCAGCAATCCCCCCAGGGGGGCTGAGGTGGAGCAGTACTTC. This codes for CASSNPPRGAEVEQYF.

The rearrangement links TRBV7-2 to TRBJ1-5; D not resolved. Germline CDR1 reads SGHTA; CDR2 reads FQGNSA. This CDR3 has 16 residues. Trimming removed 1 base from V and 0 bases from J, with 10 bases in between. The CDR3, as DNA: TGTGCCAGCAGCTTAGGAGCGGTATATAGCAATCAGCCCCAGCATTTT. It encodes CASSLGAVYSNQPQHF.

The chain uses TRBV10-1 and TRBJ2-7, with 7 nucleotides matching TRBD1. CDR1 is WNHNN and CDR2 is SYGVQD in the germline V gene (reference sequence). V trimming: 3 bases; J trimming: 2 bases; junction bases outside the gene matches: 7. The CDR3 has 15 amino acids. In nucleotides, the CDR3 is TGCGCCAGCAGTGAATCGACAGGGCCTCCCTACGAGCAGTACTTC. It is translated as CASSESTGPPYEQYF.

The genes are TRBV5-5 and TRBJ1-2; a possible D gene is TRBD1 (6 bases). The CDR3 runs 12 residues. Germline lookup yields CDR1 SGHKS and CDR2 YYEKEE (reference sequence). The V gene lost 5 bases and the J gene lost 2 bases, with 7 bases spanning the gap. CDR3 nucleotides: TGTGCCAGCAGTCAGGGGAACTATGGCTACACCTTC. Translation gives CASSQGNYGYTF.

The CDR3 loop reads CAIRGTSTGELFF. The CDR3 DNA follows: TGTGCCATCCGAGGGACTAGCACCGGGGAGCTGTTTTTT. The chain joins TRBV19 to TRBJ2-2; 8 bases fit TRBD2. CDR3 length: 13 amino acids. From germline, CDR1 is LNHDA and CDR2 SQIVND (reference sequence). J lost 4 bases, V lost 10 bases, and 5 bases had no gene match.

This chain links TRBV19 with TRBJ2-5; 8 bases fit TRBD1. This CDR3 spans 13 amino acids. The germline gives CDR1 LNHDA, CDR2 SQIVND (reference sequence). V lost 9 bases, J lost 5 bases, and 8 bases stayed unmatched. The CDR3 sequence is CARQGVVYETQYF. The CDR3 DNA sequence: TGTGCCAGACAGGGGGTCGTGTACGAGACCCAGTACTTC.